The 9 T cell receptor beta chains listed next were all sequenced from one sample in a study of beta chain features in type 1 diabetes. Study results and limitations: TCRB CDR3s from Type 1 diabetes patients were moderately but significantly shorter in all four CD4+ subsets.

Expressed TCRB transcripts were sequenced because the isolated RNA had all been reverse transcribed beforehand. TCRdb's copy holds only in-frame clones and misses some; the assay was immunoSEQ multiplex PCR. The data show about 740,000 clones, over 10% seen once. These receptors have no identified antigens. Sequencing was performed on naive CD4+ T cells from blood. Receptor source: a young man with type 1 diabetes.

This chain connects TRBV19 to TRBJ1-1, with unresolved D. CDR3 length equals 15 residues. V was pared by 0 bases and J by 5 bases, with 13 bases between. Germline V lookup: CDR1 LNHDA, CDR2 SQIVND (reference sequence). Here the CDR3 reads CASSIDTGPGTEAFF. The CDR3 DNA is TGTGCCAGTAGTATAGATACTGGTCCGGGGACTGAAGCTTTCTTT. The full variable domain, in which reference TRBV19 and TRBJ1-1 provide the parts outside the CDR3, is DGGITQSPKYLFRKEGQNVTLSCEQNLNHDAMYWYRQDPGQGLRLIYYSQIVNDFQKGDIAEGYSVSREKKESFPLTVTSAQKNPTAFYLCASSIDTGPGTEAFFGQGTRLTVV.

This clone was detected a few times. This chain uses TRBV12-5 with TRBJ2-2; the D is unclear. The CDR3 is 14 residues long. Germline-derived CDR1 and CDR2 are LGHNT and FRNRAP. The V gene lost 9 bases and the J gene lost 3 bases, with 14 bases spanning the gap. DNA of the CDR3: TGTGCTAGCCGTTTCTATTCGTACACCGGGGAGCTGTTTTTT. Its protein is CASRFYSYTGELFF.

This clone was found a few times. The chain couples TRBV6-1 to TRBJ2-7; tentative D call: TRBD1 (5 bases). V shed 6 bases and J shed 3 bases, with 15 bases lying between them. CDR3 length equals 14 residues. CDR1 is MNHNS and CDR2 is SASEGT in the germline V gene. CDR3 sequence: CASRAGQGIYEQYF. CDR3 sequence (DNA): TGTGCCAGCAGAGCAGGGCAGGGAATCTACGAGCAGTACTTC.

The V and J genes are TRBV6-1 and TRBJ1-2, with D uncertain. Germline V CDR1 and CDR2: MNHNS, SASEGT. This CDR3 contains 14 residues. With 6 bases removed from V and 7 bases from J, the gap between germline ends came to 18 bases. CDR3 bases: TGTGCCAGCAGGTCGTCGGGCAATCGGGGTGGCTACACCTTC. Residues: CASRSSGNRGGYTF.

This chain connects TRBV6-6 to TRBJ1-1; 10 nucleotides line up with TRBD1. V lost 6 bases to trimming and J lost 3 bases; unmatched junction nucleotides: 1. CDR3 length: 13 amino acids. From germline, CDR1 is MNHNY and CDR2 SVGAGI (reference sequence). The CDR3 DNA reads as TGTGCCAGCAGAGGACAGGGGGACACTGAAGCTTTCTTT. It specifies CASRGQGDTEAFF.

The chain recombines TRBV28 with TRBJ2-3, with no clear D. The V and J ends lost 5 bases and 2 bases respectively, with 11 bases between them. CDR3 length: 14 amino acids. Germline V CDR1 and CDR2: MDHEN, SYDVKM. The CDR3 DNA follows: TGTGCCAGCAGTCCTCTAGGGCTCACAGATACGCAGTATTTT. Protein: CASSPLGLTDTQYF.

There are a few counts of this clone. The chain joins TRBV2 to TRBJ2-5; D is unresolved. The CDR3 is 14 residues long. V shed 6 bases and J shed 4 bases, with 15 bases lying between them. CDR1 and CDR2 from the germline V gene are SNHLY and FYNNEI. This chain's CDR3 is CASSGRYGGETQYF. For the CDR3, the DNA is TGTGCCAGCAGCGGAAGGTACGGTGGAGAGACCCAGTACTTC.

This clone was recorded once. The gene calls are TRBV9 and TRBJ2-1; D is perhaps TRBD2 (5 bases). Germline values: CDR1 SGDLS, CDR2 YYNGEE. This CDR3 is built from 19 residues. Trimming cost V 0 bases and J 4 bases, with 23 bases left between them. CDR3 sequence reads: CASSVATDSPAVRYNEQFF. In nucleotides, the CDR3 is TGTGCCAGCAGCGTAGCTACGGACTCCCCCGCGGTTCGTTACAATGAGCAGTTCTTC.

This chain uses TRBV5-4 with TRBJ1-1, with D maybe TRBD1 (5 bases). V gave up 5 bases and J gave up 1 base, with 12 bases separating them. This CDR3 has 14 residues. Germline V lookup: CDR1 SGHNT, CDR2 YYREEE (reference sequence). The CDR3 region has the DNA TGTGCCAGCAGTCGAGGGCAGGGGAACACTGAAGCTTTCTTT. Residues: CASSRGQGNTEAFF.